The 23 T cell receptor beta chains listed next were all sequenced from one sample in a study of Tregs in tolerant kidney transplant recipients. Measured with immunoSEQ multiplex PCR; TCRdb has only the in-frame clones, and not every one. This repertoire shows about 120,000 clones, roughly 92% found once; its top ten account for roughly 0.63%. What was sequenced was CD4+ T cells from blood. Every receptor here comes from a human donor in good health.

The chain couples TRBV2 to TRBJ2-3; TRBD2 agrees at 12 bases. CDR1 and CDR2 (germline): SNHLY, FYNNEI. The CDR3 has 14 amino acids. The junction had 2 bases not matched to a gene; V was cut back by 6 bases and J by 4 bases. In DNA, the CDR3 is TGTGCCAGCAGGCCTAGCGGGGGGGCAGATACGCAGTATTTT. Its translation is CASRPSGGADTQYF.

The chain recombines TRBV5-5 with TRBJ2-7; D may match TRBD1 or TRBD2 (5 bases each). The length of the CDR3 is 14 residues. Germline CDR1 is SGHKS and CDR2 is YYEKEE (reference sequence). The germline V and J ends were trimmed by 6 bases and 5 bases, with 18 bases remaining between them. For the CDR3, the DNA is TGTGCCAGCACCTCCTATGGGGGACCCCACGAGCAGTACTTC. It codes for CASTSYGGPHEQYF.

The chain recombines TRBV2 with TRBJ1-1; 8 bases align to TRBD1. The V segment lost 5 bases and the J segment 4 bases; nucleotides outside the gene matches: 3. The CDR3 contains 13 residues. Germline V gene sequence: CDR1 SNHLY, CDR2 FYNNEI. CDR3 DNA sequence: TGTGCCAGCAGTACCACAGGGGGCACTGAAGCTTTCTTT. Its translation is CASSTTGGTEAFF.

This chain joins TRBV18 and TRBJ1-1; D perhaps matches TRBD1 (5 bases). This CDR3 has 14 residues. The germline V and J ends were trimmed by 6 bases and 11 bases, with 22 bases remaining between them. Germline-derived CDR1 and CDR2 are KGHSH and LQKENI. CDR3 DNA sequence: TGTGCCAGCTCGACCACTTGGGACGCGGAGTGGGCTTTCTTT. It translates to CASSTTWDAEWAFF.

This clone showed up just a few times. This rearrangement joins TRBV20-1 to TRBJ1-1, with D unresolved. The CDR3 contains 11 residues. Germline V gene lookup returns CDR1 DFQATT and CDR2 SNEGSKA (reference sequence). The ends were cut back, 4 bases at V and 1 base at J, with 4 bases in the middle. CDR3 DNA sequence: TGCAGTGCTAACAAGAACACTGAAGCTTTCTTT. This codes for CSANKNTEAFF.

This clone was detected only once. The chain is built from TRBV19 and TRBJ1-2; D might be TRBD1 (6 bases). The CDR3 is 13 residues long. V was shortened by 8 bases and J by 4 bases, with 14 bases between the two germline ends. The V gene's germline CDR1 is LNHDA and CDR2 SQIVND (reference sequence). The CDR3 protein is CASSFRGRYGYTF. CDR3 nucleotides: TGTGCCAGTTCGTTCAGGGGACGCTATGGCTACACCTTC. The complete variable domain, with remaining parts taken from reference TRBV19 and TRBJ1-2, reads DGGITQSPKYLFRKEGQNVTLSCEQNLNHDAMYWYRQDPGQGLRLIYYSQIVNDFQKGDIAEGYSVSREKKESFPLTVTSAQKNPTAFYLCASSFRGRYGYTFGSGTRLTVV.

The chain recombines TRBV7-2 with TRBJ2-1; weak D call: TRBD2 (6 bases). The V gene's germline CDR1 is SGHTA and CDR2 FQGNSA. The CDR3 is 11 residues long. V was clipped by 1 base and J by 15 bases, with 10 bases between them. As DNA, the CDR3 is TGTGCCAGCAGCTTAGGACTAGATCTGTTCTTC. Translation gives CASSLGLDLFF.

The chain uses TRBV11-2 and TRBJ1-2; D is perhaps TRBD1 (5 bases). In germline, CDR1 is SGHAT, CDR2 FQNNGV. The CDR3 has 14 residues. Deletions cut 4 bases from V and 4 bases from J, with 13 bases between. The DNA for the CDR3 is TGTGCCAGCAGCTCTTACAGGCTAGGCTATGGCTACACCTTC. Its protein product is CASSSYRLGYGYTF.

The V and J genes are TRBV2 and TRBJ1-2; D is ambiguous. The CDR3 runs to 12 residues. Trimming removed 5 bases from V and 5 bases from J, with 9 bases in between. Germline CDR1 SNHLY, CDR2 FYNNEI. CDR3 DNA sequence: TGTGCCAGCAGTCTCACAGAATATGGCTACACCTTC. This translates into CASSLTEYGYTF.

This clone was observed once. The rearrangement joins TRBV27 to TRBJ2-1; 14 bases match TRBD2. J lost 0 bases, V lost 6 bases, and 7 bases had no gene match. The CDR3 sequence is 18 residues long. Germline lookup yields CDR1 MNHEY and CDR2 SMNVEV (reference sequence). The CDR3 coding sequence is TGTGCCAGCAGATGGGGGACTAGCGGGGGCCACTCCTACAATGAGCAGTTCTTC. Its protein product is CASRWGTSGGHSYNEQFF.

The rearrangement uses TRBV10-3 and TRBJ2-6, with 7 bases lining up with TRBD1. Trimming removed 5 bases from V and 0 bases from J; junction bases left unmatched: 4. This CDR3 has 16 amino acids. Germline lookup yields CDR1 ENHRY and CDR2 SYGVKD. Here the CDR3 DNA reads TGTGCCATCAGTACAGGGGTTGGCTCTGGGGCCAACGTCCTGACTTTC. Translating gives CAISTGVGSGANVLTF.

This chain connects TRBV5-1 to TRBJ2-7; TRBD1 agrees at 9 bases. CDR3 size: 15 residues. Germline V lookup: CDR1 SGHRS, CDR2 YFSETQ. The trim removed 4 bases at V and 1 base at J, leaving 6 bases unmatched. The CDR3: CASSPGQGISYEQYF. The CDR3 DNA follows: TGCGCCAGCAGCCCGGGACAGGGAATTTCCTACGAGCAGTACTTC.

V usage is TRBV7-8 and J usage is TRBJ1-3; TRBD1 agrees at 10 bases. Germline-derived CDR1 and CDR2 are SGHVS and FQNEAQ. The CDR3 contains 15 residues. V gave up 5 bases and J gave up 10 bases; unmatched junction bases: 11. The DNA for the CDR3 is TGTGCCAGCAGCCCCTCGACAGGGGGCAAAGGGACCATATATTTT. Translating it yields CASSPSTGGKGTIYF.

The V call is TRBV5-1, the J call TRBJ2-7, with 8 bases that match TRBD1. The CDR3 is 13 amino acids. The V and J ends lost 1 base and 7 bases, in that order; junction bases with no gene match: 4. Germline values: CDR1 SGHRS, CDR2 YFSETQ. This CDR3 reads CASSLRTGHEQYF. CDR3 DNA: TGCGCCAGCAGCTTGAGGACAGGGCATGAGCAGTACTTC. Based on the CDR3 plus reference TRBV5-1 and TRBJ2-7, the full variable domain is KAGVTQTPRYLIKTRGQQVTLSCSPISGHRSVSWYQQTPGQGLQFLFEYFSETQRNKGNFPGRFSGRQFSNSRSEMNVSTLELGDSALYLCASSLRTGHEQYFGPGTRLTVT.

The rearrangement links TRBV30 to TRBJ2-2; tentative D call: TRBD2 (6 bases). Germline CDR1 reads GTSNPN; CDR2 reads SVGIG (reference sequence). The CDR3 is 15 amino acids. Trimming took 0 bases from V and 6 from J, leaving 14 bases between them. The CDR3 is CAWSVPRTIPGELFF. The CDR3 nucleotides read TGTGCCTGGAGTGTTCCCCGGACTATTCCCGGGGAGCTGTTTTTT. Supplemented by reference TRBV30 and TRBJ2-2, the full variable domain reads SQTIHQWPATLVQPVGSPLSLECTVEGTSNPNLYWYRQAAGRGLQLLFYSVGIGQISSEVPQNLSASRPQDRQFILSSKKLLLSDSGFYLCAWSVPRTIPGELFFGEGSRLTVL.

V and J are TRBV7-2 and TRBJ2-7; D call uncertain. Germline CDR1 SGHTA, CDR2 FQGNSA. The CDR3 length is 13 residues. V gave up 7 bases and J gave up 4 bases, with 14 bases separating them. CDR3 region: CASTTRVGYEQYF. CDR3 DNA: TGTGCCAGCACCACTCGGGTCGGATACGAGCAGTACTTC.

This chain uses TRBV30 with TRBJ2-7, with D uncertain. With 0 bases removed from V and 4 bases from J, the gap between germline ends came to 10 bases. Germline-derived CDR1 and CDR2 are GTSNPN and SVGIG (reference sequence). This CDR3 contains 13 residues. This CDR3 is CAWSVRRQYEQYF. CDR3 DNA: TGTGCCTGGAGTGTACGTCGGCAGTACGAGCAGTACTTC.

The rearrangement joins TRBV5-5 to TRBJ2-3; 7 nucleotides line up with TRBD2. This CDR3 contains 15 residues. Germline V gene lookup returns CDR1 SGHKS and CDR2 YYEKEE (reference sequence). Losses at the gene ends were 0 bases for V and 6 bases for J; bases not matched to a gene: 7. The CDR3 DNA sequence: TGTGCCAGCAGCTTGGGGGGACTCGGGAGGGATACGCAGTATTTT. Amino acids: CASSLGGLGRDTQYF.

The V gene is TRBV18, the J gene TRBJ1-2; D remains ambiguous. CDR3 length equals 13 residues. Deletions cut 5 bases from V and 2 bases from J, with 9 bases between. Germline V lookup: CDR1 KGHSH, CDR2 LQKENI. In nucleotides, the CDR3 is TGTGCCAGCTCATCCACGGAGAACTATGGCTACACCTTC. This encodes CASSSTENYGYTF.

The chain couples TRBV5-1 to TRBJ2-7; D is undetermined. Germline CDR1 is SGHRS and CDR2 is YFSETQ. The germline V and J ends were trimmed by 1 base and 1 base, with 9 bases remaining between them. There are 14 residues in the CDR3. The CDR3 spells CASSLFGTSYEQYF. CDR3 nucleotides: TGCGCCAGCAGCTTGTTTGGCACATCCTACGAGCAGTACTTC.

The rearrangement uses TRBV29-1 and TRBJ2-2; 8 bases fit TRBD1. V lost 5 bases, J lost 6 bases, and 8 bases stayed unmatched. The CDR3 has 14 amino acids. The germline V gene encodes CDR1 SQVTM and CDR2 ANQGSEA. The CDR3 DNA is TGCAGCGTTTCGGCACAGGGGGTCGCCGGGGAGCTGTTTTTT. Translated, it gives CSVSAQGVAGELFF.

The chain employs TRBV5-1 and TRBJ1-1; 7 bases map to TRBD1. Trimming at V came to 0 bases and at J to 7 bases, leaving 12 bases not matched to a gene. The germline V gene encodes CDR1 SGHRS and CDR2 YFSETQ. This CDR3 has 16 residues. The CDR3 is CASSLGVAGGMSEAFF. CDR3 sequence (DNA): TGCGCCAGCAGCTTGGGTGTAGCAGGGGGAATGAGTGAAGCTTTCTTT.

The V and J genes are TRBV6-5 and TRBJ1-2, with no clear D. CDR1 is MNHEY and CDR2 is SVGAGI in the germline V gene. The V end lost 5 bases, the J end lost 0 bases, and 10 bases lay between the germline ends. CDR3 length: 14 amino acids. The CDR3 bases are TGTGCCAGCAGTCCTGGCGGCGCTAACTATGGCTACACCTTC. This translates into CASSPGGANYGYTF.